This T cell receptor beta chain comes out of a study of cytomegalovirus exposure and HLA in healthy donors. General study points: Researchers reported from a later analysis that most CMV-associated TCR beta chains appeared HLA-restricted.

Comment on this clone: The antigen remains undetermined.

The PCR employed 60 Vbeta primers together with 13 Jbeta primers. The repertoire was sequenced with immunoSEQ multiplex PCR; TCRdb's copy has only in-frame clones and lacks some. The table lists 95,000 to 130,000 clones, roughly three quarters of them singletons. It was healthy bone marrow donors who served as donors. Germline CDR1 reads LGHNT; CDR2 reads FRNRAP. The CDR3 is made up of 13 amino acids. The V end was cut by 6 bases, the J end by 2 bases, with 11 bases between. The genes are TRBV12-5 and TRBJ2-7, with D perhaps TRBD2 (5 bases). The specimen sequenced was PBMCs. The receptor was derived from a man aged 30-40 years in good health and CMV-seropositive. The CDR3 nucleotides read TGTGCTAGTGGAGCCTCCGGGGCCTACGAGCAGTACTTC. Translating it yields CASGASGAYEQYF.